This T cell receptor beta chain was profiled in a study of tumor-infiltrating lymphocytes in primary liver carcinoma. Making TCR beta cDNA involved approximately 530 ng total RNA and a constant-region primer. Each TCR beta library was derived from three nested multiplex PCR rounds that employed slightly modified ARM-PCR. The opening two PCR rounds, around 11 cycles each, paired TRBV1-TRBV30 forward primers with a C-beta reverse primer. TCRdb passed the multiplex PCR reads through MiXCR, listing each CDR3 protein once. Of around 29,000 distinct CDR3 sequences in the sample, 75% to 85% were seen once. With regard to this clonotype: Antigen specificity is unknown.

Trimming removed 5 bases from V and 6 bases from J, with 13 bases in between. Germline lookup yields CDR1 LNHDA and CDR2 SQIVND (reference sequence). The CDR3 is 14 amino acids. Broader study findings: Tumors and blood were compared for top-250-clone fraction, and tumors had the significantly higher value (p = 0.039). Tumor-adjacent and tumor-blood pairs shared a smaller degree of overlap than tumor region pairs.

Unsorted bulk tissue (roughly 19-30 mg) underwent RNA and DNA co-extraction. The sequenced sample was liver tumor tissue from sampling region 5. Subset described: tumor region T5, tumor centre. The V call is TRBV19, the J call TRBJ2-2; tentatively, D is TRBD1 (6 bases). The TCR sequence derives from a man between 35 and 55 years old with primary liver carcinoma and hepatitis B virus infection. The CDR3 region is CASSVSTGSGELFF. The CDR3 DNA is TGTGCCAGTAGTGTTTCCACAGGGTCCGGGGAGCTGTTTTTT. Drawing the rest from reference TRBV19 and TRBJ2-2, the complete variable domain is DGGITQSPKYLFRKEGQNVTLSCEQNLNHDAMYWYRQDPGQGLRLIYYSQIVNDFQKGDIAEGYSVSREKKESFPLTVTSAQKNPTAFYLCASSVSTGSGELFFGEGSRLTVL.